This is a list of T cell receptor beta chains from one sample in a study of T cell repertoires in cytomegalovirus infection. TCRdb passed the reads through MiXCR, listing each CDR3 protein once. Of fewer than 200,000 distinct CDR3 sequences listed, 14% are singletons. The specimen was PBMCs. All receptors come from a human donor in good health (CMV status not recorded). Some clones in this sample may be carry-over from other donors' samples. Each CDR3 is given with its conserved first and last residue. Fields, in order: J gene, V gene, clone size, D gene, CDR3 length, CDR3 protein, CDR3 DNA. The D gene is left open where the match is weak. The size of a clone is reported for some rows only, either as once, few or many, or as a class for expanded clones.

TRBJ2-7	TRBV10-3	many	TRBD1	14	CAISELGQVYEQYF	TGTGCCATCAGTGAGTTAGGACAGGTCTACGAGCAGTACTTC
TRBJ2-2	TRBV6-2/TRBV6-3	many	-	13	CASSSEVTGELFF	TGTGCCAGCAGTTCTGAGGTCACCGGGGAGCTGTTTTTT
TRBJ2-1	TRBV5-8	few	TRBD1	16	CASSPLGQGAQNEQFF	TGTGCCAGCAGCCCTCTGGGACAGGGGGCGCAGAATGAGCAGTTCTTC
TRBJ1-2	TRBV27	-	-	11	CASRAHYGYTF	TGTGCCAGCAGGGCCCACTATGGCTACACCTTC
TRBJ1-1	TRBV18	few	-	14	CASSPIEADSGAFF	TGTGCCAGCTCACCAATCGAGGCAGACAGTGGAGCTTTCTTT
TRBJ1-2	TRBV29-1	-	TRBD1	16	CSVDLALSGTGQGYTF	TGCAGCGTTGACCTAGCGCTCTCCGGGACAGGTCAAGGCTACACCTTC
TRBJ2-7	TRBV28	-	TRBD1	16	CASSYPDRGSAYEQYF	TGTGCCAGCAGTTACCCCGACAGGGGGAGTGCTTACGAGCAGTACTTC
TRBJ2-7	TRBV29-1	few	-	14	CSVEDPRGTYEQYF	TGCAGCGTTGAAGATCCCCGCGGAACCTACGAGCAGTACTTC
TRBJ1-1	TRBV12-5	many	-	14	CASGSTGSNTEAFF	TGTGCTAGTGGTTCGACAGGCTCGAACACTGAAGCTTTCTTT
TRBJ2-2	TRBV5-1	many	TRBD1	17	CASSRSTGTGVIGELFF	TGCGCCAGCAGTCGATCCACCGGGACAGGGGTAATCGGGGAGCTGTTTTTT
TRBJ1-1	TRBV5-6	few	TRBD1	15	CASSLALGQGSEAFF	TGTGCCAGCAGCTTAGCGCTAGGACAGGGGTCTGAAGCTTTCTTT
TRBJ1-1	TRBV7-6	-	TRBD1	16	CASSFGLGQGGTEAFF	TGTGCCAGCAGCTTTGGTCTAGGACAGGGGGGGACTGAAGCTTTCTTT
TRBJ2-7	TRBV7-8	many	TRBD2	20	CASSSQSGTSDTISSYEQYF	TGTGCCAGCAGCTCTCAATCCGGGACTAGCGACACGATAAGCTCCTACGAGCAGTACTTC
TRBJ2-7	TRBV6-2/TRBV6-3	many	TRBD2	14	CASTQRGYTYEQYF	TGTGCCAGCACCCAGCGGGGGTATACCTACGAGCAGTACTTC
TRBJ1-5	TRBV20-1	few	TRBD1	14	CSAREGGAEQPQHF	TGCAGTGCTAGAGAAGGGGGCGCGGAACAGCCCCAGCATTTT
TRBJ2-7	TRBV30	-	-	12	CAWRGLSYEQYF	TGTGCCTGGAGGGGCCTATCCTACGAGCAGTACTTC
TRBJ1-1	TRBV7-3	many	-	14	CASSPGGINTEAFF	TGTGCCAGCAGCCCAGGTGGGATCAACACTGAAGCTTTCTTT
TRBJ2-6	TRBV12-5	-	TRBD1	18	CASGFATGGASGANVLTF	TGTGCTAGTGGTTTCGCGACAGGGGGAGCGTCTGGGGCCAACGTCCTGACTTTC
TRBJ1-1	TRBV28	many	-	13	CASSTTTHTEAFF	TGTGCCAGCAGTACGACGACCCACACTGAAGCTTTCTTT
TRBJ2-7	TRBV7-2	many	TRBD1	16	CASSRDRDRGWNEQYF	TGTGCCAGCAGCCGAGACCGGGACAGGGGCTGGAACGAGCAGTACTTC
TRBJ1-1	TRBV18	few	-	15	CASSPRGQANTEAFF	TGTGCCAGCTCACCACGGGGCCAGGCGAACACTGAAGCTTTCTTT
TRBJ2-3	TRBV6-6	many	TRBD1	16	CASSPFKGGPRDTQYF	TGTGCCAGCAGTCCGTTCAAAGGGGGCCCTCGGGATACGCAGTATTTT
TRBJ1-1	TRBV18	few	-	17	CASSLHGSIDSDTEAFF	TGTGCCAGCTCACTCCATGGGAGTATCGACTCGGACACTGAAGCTTTCTTT